The entry below gives a single TCR beta chain sequence along with its context. Its target antigen remains unknown. No base qualities exist here, and no much larger clone lies one base off it. This specimen comes from a study of T cell changes during pregnancy in multiple sclerosis (dated by TCRdb to about 2019). For the wider study: In women with multiple sclerosis, the researchers looked at how the T cell repertoire shifted as pregnancy progressed.

To prepare the library, the immunoSEQ multiplex PCR assay was applied. Imported from immuneACCESS, the table was reduced by TCRdb to in-frame sequences with V and J called. These copies leave out some clones; in studies compared against another copy, an unresolved V gene accounts for under half, and the cause of the remainder is not known. Across this sample there are about 69,000 clones, with about nine tenths seen only once. Together, the top ten hold approximately 1.5% of the sample. This TCR derives from a female donor with multiple sclerosis, enrolled in a pregnancy study. Source: peripheral blood, taken in the third trimester of pregnancy.

This receptor has the CDR3 CASSDRGSYEQYF. The DNA sequence is as follows: TGTGCCAGCAGTGACAGGGGGTCCTACGAGCAGTACTTC. The chain couples TRBV6-4 to TRBJ2-7; a tentative D call is TRBD1 (6 bases match). Its CDR3 holds 13 amino acids, cysteine through phenylalanine. Only CDR3 DNA is held: 39 bases, read in frame from base 1. Looking up the germline V gene yields CDR1 MRHNA and CDR2 SNTAGT. V loses 2 bases, J loses 1 base, and the germline ends lie 6 bases apart.